This TCR beta chain was sequenced during a study of T cell responses to AZD1222 COVID-19 vaccine. This clone was counted once. Its antigen is currently unknown. The germline V and J ends were trimmed by 0 bases and 5 bases, with 12 bases remaining between them. CDR1 SGHRS and CDR2 YFSETQ come from the germline V gene. The CDR3 runs to 15 residues. Findings and limits, study-wide: Repertoires were obtained only post-peak T cell response. Targets within unmutated variant regions were reportedly found for nearly half of spike-specific TCRs. The sample set comprised mostly white British donors with more females, and clonal diversity was possibly underestimated. An increase in Spike-specific TCR breadth and depth was observed after two AZD1222 doses.

The repertoire was sequenced with immunoSEQ multiplex PCR; TCRdb's copy has only in-frame clones and lacks some. The sample has about 150,000 clones; over 90% are singletons. The sequence derives from an adult in good health. The material sequenced was peripheral blood, taken on day 0 of AZD1222 vaccination. The rearrangement links TRBV5-1 to TRBJ2-1, with D perhaps TRBD2 (6 bases). The CDR3: CASSLEEGTHNEQFF. Written as DNA, the CDR3 is TGCGCCAGCAGCTTGGAGGAGGGAACCCACAATGAGCAGTTCTTC. The entire variable domain, with the rest obtained from reference TRBV5-1 and TRBJ2-1, is as follows: KAGVTQTPRYLIKTRGQQVTLSCSPISGHRSVSWYQQTPGQGLQFLFEYFSETQRNKGNFPGRFSGRQFSNSRSEMNVSTLELGDSALYLCASSLEEGTHNEQFFGPGTRLTVL.